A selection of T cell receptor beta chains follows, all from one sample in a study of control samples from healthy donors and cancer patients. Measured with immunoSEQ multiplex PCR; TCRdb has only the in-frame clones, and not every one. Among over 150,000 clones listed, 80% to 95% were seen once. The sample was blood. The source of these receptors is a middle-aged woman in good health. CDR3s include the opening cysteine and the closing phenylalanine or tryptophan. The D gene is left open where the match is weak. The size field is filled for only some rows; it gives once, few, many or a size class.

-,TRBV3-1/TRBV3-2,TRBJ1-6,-,CASSQEQPDYSPLHF,TGTGCCAGCAGCCAAGAACAGCCTGACTATTCACCCCTCCACTTT
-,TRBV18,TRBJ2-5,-,CASSPRDQETQYF,TGTGCCAGCTCACCACGGGACCAAGAGACCCAGTACTTC
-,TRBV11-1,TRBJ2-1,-,CASSLKTADSYNEQFF,TGTGCCAGCAGCTTAAAGACCGCTGACTCCTACAATGAGCAGTTCTTC
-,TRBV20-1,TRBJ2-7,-,CSADNYEQYF,TGCAGTGCTGACAACTACGAGCAGTACTTC
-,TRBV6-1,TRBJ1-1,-,CASSDPTGLTEAFF,TGTGCCAGCAGTGACCCAACAGGGTTGACTGAAGCTTTCTTT
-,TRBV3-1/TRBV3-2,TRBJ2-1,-,CASSQDSQGLGPFYNEQFF,TGTGCCAGCAGCCAAGATTCGCAGGGGTTGGGGCCTTTTTACAATGAGCAGTTCTTC
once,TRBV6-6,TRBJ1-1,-,CASCLVADTEAFF,TGTGCCAGCTGCCTGGTCGCGGACACTGAAGCTTTCTTT
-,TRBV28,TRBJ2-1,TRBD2,CASSLQGSGAYNEQFF,TGTGCCAGCAGTTTACAGGGTAGCGGGGCGTACAATGAGCAGTTCTTC
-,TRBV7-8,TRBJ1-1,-,CASSLGQGTEAFF,TGTGCCAGCAGCTTAGGGCAGGGGACTGAAGCTTTCTTT
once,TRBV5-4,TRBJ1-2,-,CASSLTGAYGYTF,TGTGCCAGCAGCTTGACAGGCGCCTATGGCTACACCTTC
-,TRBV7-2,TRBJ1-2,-,CASSLDPGYYGYTF,TGTGCCAGCAGCTTAGATCCAGGGTACTATGGCTACACCTTC
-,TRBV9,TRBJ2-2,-,CASSVTGSNTGELFF,TGTGCCAGCAGCGTAACGGGGTCGAACACCGGGGAGCTGTTTTTT
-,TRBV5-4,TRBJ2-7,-,CASSFDRTYEQYF,TGTGCCAGCAGCTTTGACCGAACCTACGAGCAGTACTTC
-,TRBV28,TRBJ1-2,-,CASSLVMDYGYTF,TGTGCCAGCAGTTTAGTCATGGACTATGGCTACACCTTC
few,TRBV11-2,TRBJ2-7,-,CASSLSDDRSYEQYF,TGTGCCAGCAGCTTATCAGATGACCGCTCCTACGAGCAGTACTTC
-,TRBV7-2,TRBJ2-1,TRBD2,CASSFRPGRDEQFF,TGTGCCAGCAGCTTCCGGCCAGGGAGGGATGAGCAGTTCTTC
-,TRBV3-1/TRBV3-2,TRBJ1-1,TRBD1,CASSQWSSGGNTEAFF,TGTGCCAGCAGCCAATGGTCCTCAGGGGGGAACACTGAAGCTTTCTTT
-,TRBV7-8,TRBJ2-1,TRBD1,CASSLPIRGQGSGQFF,TGTGCCAGCAGCCTGCCTATACGGGGACAGGGGTCTGGGCAGTTCTTC
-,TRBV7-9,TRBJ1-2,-,CASSLDRVIYGYTF,TGTGCCAGCAGCTTAGACAGGGTCATCTATGGCTACACCTTC
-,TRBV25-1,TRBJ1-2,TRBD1,CASSEFLGQNYGYTF,TGTGCCAGCAGTGAATTTTTGGGACAGAACTATGGCTACACCTTC
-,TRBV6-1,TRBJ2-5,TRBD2,CASSEWAGVETQYF,TGTGCCAGCAGTGAATGGGCGGGGGTGGAGACCCAGTACTTC
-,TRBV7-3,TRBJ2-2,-,CASSLSAGTTGELFF,TGTGCCAGCAGCTTATCGGCGGGAACTACCGGGGAGCTGTTTTTT
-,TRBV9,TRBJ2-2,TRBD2,CASMGGDPLGELFF,TGTGCCAGCATGGGAGGGGACCCTCTCGGGGAGCTGTTTTTT
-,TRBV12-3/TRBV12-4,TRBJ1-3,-,CASSLGGNTIYF,TGTGCCAGCAGTTTAGGTGGAAACACCATATATTTT